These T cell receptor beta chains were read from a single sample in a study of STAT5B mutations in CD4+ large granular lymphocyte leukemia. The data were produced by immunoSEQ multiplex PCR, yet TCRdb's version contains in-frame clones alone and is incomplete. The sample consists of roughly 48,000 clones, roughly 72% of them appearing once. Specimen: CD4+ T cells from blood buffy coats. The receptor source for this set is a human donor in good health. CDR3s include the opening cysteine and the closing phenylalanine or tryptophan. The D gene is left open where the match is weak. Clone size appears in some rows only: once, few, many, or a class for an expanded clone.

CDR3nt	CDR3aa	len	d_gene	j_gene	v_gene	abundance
TGTGCCAGCAGCTTAGAACAGGGGGCGAACACTGAAGCTTTCTTT	CASSLEQGANTEAFF	15	TRBD1	TRBJ1-1	TRBV7-2	-
TGTGCCAGCAGTGCGGGACTAGCGGGGGGGCAAGATACGCAGTATTTT	CASSAGLAGGQDTQYF	16	TRBD2	TRBJ2-3	TRBV7-3	-
TGCAGCGTTTTGGATTGGGCAGATGAAAAACTGTTTTTT	CSVLDWADEKLFF	13	-	TRBJ1-4	TRBV29-1	-
TGTGCCAGCAGCTTTAGCGGGGGGGCTAAAGATACGCAGTATTTT	CASSFSGGAKDTQYF	15	TRBD2	TRBJ2-3	TRBV7-9	-
TGTGCCAGCAGCGTAGGACCGGGGAACACTGAAGCTTTCTTT	CASSVGPGNTEAFF	14	-	TRBJ1-1	TRBV9	few
TGTGCCAGCAGCCCGCAGGGGGCAGCGAACACTGAAGCTTTCTTT	CASSPQGAANTEAFF	15	TRBD1	TRBJ1-1	TRBV7-9	once
TGTGCCAGCAGTCCGGGACAGGGGGCGTTGGGTCTTCAGTACTTC	CASSPGQGALGLQYF	15	TRBD1	TRBJ2-4	TRBV2	-
TGTGCCAGCTCAGAATGGAGTGAAAAACTGTTTTTT	CASSEWSEKLFF	12	-	TRBJ1-4	TRBV18	-
TGTGCCAGCCGCAGGGTAAACACCGGGGAGCTGTTTTTT	CASRRVNTGELFF	13	-	TRBJ2-2	TRBV27	-
TGCAGTGTCTCACCTCAAGCCTCCCAGTACTTC	CSVSPQASQYF	11	-	TRBJ2-5	TRBV20-1	-
TGTGCCAGCTCACCACCGGGAGGGGATGGAAACATTCAGTACTTC	CASSPPGGDGNIQYF	15	TRBD2	TRBJ2-4	TRBV18	-
TGTGCCAGCAGAAAAGGGGGGGGCTGGACTGAAGCTTTCTTT	CASRKGGGWTEAFF	14	-	TRBJ1-1	TRBV28	-
TGTGCCAGCATGGGGACAGTGAACAATGAGCAGTTCTTC	CASMGTVNNEQFF	13	TRBD1	TRBJ2-1	TRBV6-1	once
TGTGCCAGCAGCCGCATAGGACAGGACTTTGGAAACACCATATATTTT	CASSRIGQDFGNTIYF	16	TRBD1	TRBJ1-3	TRBV4-2	-
TGCGCCAGCAGCTTTCAGGGAACTAACACCGGGGAGCTGTTTTTT	CASSFQGTNTGELFF	15	-	TRBJ2-2	TRBV5-1	-
TGTGCCAGCAGCTTCCGACTAGCGGGGGCAGGGGAGCAGTTCTTC	CASSFRLAGAGEQFF	15	TRBD2	TRBJ2-1	TRBV7-9	-
TGTGCCAGCACCCTAGGAAGCTCCTATAATTCACCCCTCCACTTT	CASTLGSSYNSPLHF	15	-	TRBJ1-6	TRBV6-5	-
TGTGCCAGCAGCCCCATAGCAGGGGGTATGAACACTGAAGCTTTCTTT	CASSPIAGGMNTEAFF	16	TRBD1	TRBJ1-1	TRBV7-2	-
TGTGCCAGCAGGGGGGACATCGGCTACGAGCAGTACTTC	CASRGDIGYEQYF	13	-	TRBJ2-7	TRBV2	-
TGTGCCTGGACGCAGTCAGTCAATCAGCCCCAGCATTTT	CAWTQSVNQPQHF	13	-	TRBJ1-5	TRBV30	-
TGCGCCAGCAGCTTGAGTAGGTTTACGGACTATGGCTACACCTTC	CASSLSRFTDYGYTF	15	-	TRBJ1-2	TRBV5-1	-
TGTGCCAGTAGTGCTTGGCAGGGGGCTCTTTATCTACCCCAGCATTTT	CASSAWQGALYLPQHF	16	TRBD1	TRBJ1-5	TRBV19	-
TGTGCCAGCAGCCGATGGTCTTTATCCGGGGAGCTGTTTTTT	CASSRWSLSGELFF	14	-	TRBJ2-2	TRBV11-3	-
TGTGCCAGCACAAGGGCCAATTTTGCGAACACCGGGGAGCTGTTTTTT	CASTRANFANTGELFF	16	-	TRBJ2-2	TRBV18	-
TGCGCCAGCAGCTTGTCGGGGCAAGAGACCCAGTACTTC	CASSLSGQETQYF	13	-	TRBJ2-5	TRBV5-1	-